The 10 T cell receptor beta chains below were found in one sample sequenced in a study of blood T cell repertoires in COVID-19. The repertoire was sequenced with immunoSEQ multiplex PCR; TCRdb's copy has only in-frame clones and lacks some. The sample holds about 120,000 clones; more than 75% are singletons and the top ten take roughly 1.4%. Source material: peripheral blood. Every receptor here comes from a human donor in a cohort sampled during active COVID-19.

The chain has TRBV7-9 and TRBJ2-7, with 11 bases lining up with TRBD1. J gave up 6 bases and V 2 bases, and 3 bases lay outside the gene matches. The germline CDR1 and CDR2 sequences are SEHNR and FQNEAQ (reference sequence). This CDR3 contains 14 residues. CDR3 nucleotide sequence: TGTGCCAGCAGCTTATCCGGGACAGGGGGCGAGCAGTACTTC. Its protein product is CASSLSGTGGEQYF. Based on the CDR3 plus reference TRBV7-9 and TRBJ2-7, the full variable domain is DTGVSQNPRHKITKRGQNVTFRCDPISEHNRLYWYRQTLGQGPEFLTYFQNEAQLEKSRLLSDRFSAERPKGSFSTLEIQRTEQGDSAMYLCASSLSGTGGEQYFGPGTRLTVT.

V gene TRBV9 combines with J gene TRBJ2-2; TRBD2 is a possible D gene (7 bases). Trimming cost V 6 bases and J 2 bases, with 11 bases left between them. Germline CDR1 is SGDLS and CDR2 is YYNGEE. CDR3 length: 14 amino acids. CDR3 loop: CASMGGRNTGELFF. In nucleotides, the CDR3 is TGTGCCAGCATGGGGGGGCGAAACACCGGGGAGCTGTTTTTT.

CDR3 amino acids: CASSLRVRVGELFF. As DNA, the CDR3 is TGTGCCAGCAGTTTACGGGTTAGAGTCGGGGAGCTGTTTTTT. The chain employs TRBV28 and TRBJ2-2; D is unclear. The CDR3 length is 14 residues. Deletions cut 2 bases from V and 7 bases from J, with 11 bases between. Germline-derived CDR1 and CDR2 are MDHEN and SYDVKM.

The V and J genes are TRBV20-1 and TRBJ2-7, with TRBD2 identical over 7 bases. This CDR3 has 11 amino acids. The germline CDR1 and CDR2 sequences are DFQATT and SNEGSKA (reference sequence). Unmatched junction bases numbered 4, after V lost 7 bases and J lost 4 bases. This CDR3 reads CSGSGTYEQYF. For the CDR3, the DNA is TGCAGTGGGAGCGGGACGTACGAGCAGTACTTC.

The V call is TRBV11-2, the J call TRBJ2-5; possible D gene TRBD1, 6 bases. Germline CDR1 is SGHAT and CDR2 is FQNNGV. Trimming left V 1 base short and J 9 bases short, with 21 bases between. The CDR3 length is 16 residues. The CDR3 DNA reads TGTGCCAGCAGCTTAGTTACTAGGGGGTCGAAAGTCTCCCAGTACTTC. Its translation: CASSLVTRGSKVSQYF.

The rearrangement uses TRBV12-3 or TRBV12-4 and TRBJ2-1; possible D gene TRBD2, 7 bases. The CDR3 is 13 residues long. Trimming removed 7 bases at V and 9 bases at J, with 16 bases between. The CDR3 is CASTWGGLGEQFF. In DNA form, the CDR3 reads TGTGCCAGCACCTGGGGGGGCTTGGGTGAGCAGTTCTTC.

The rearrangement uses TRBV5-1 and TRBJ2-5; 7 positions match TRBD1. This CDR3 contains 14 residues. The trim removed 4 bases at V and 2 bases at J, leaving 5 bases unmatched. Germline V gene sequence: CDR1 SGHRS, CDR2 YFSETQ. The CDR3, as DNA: TGCGCCAGCAGCCCGGGGACAGCTCAAGAGACCCAGTACTTC. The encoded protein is CASSPGTAQETQYF. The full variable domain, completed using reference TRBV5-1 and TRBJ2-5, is KAGVTQTPRYLIKTRGQQVTLSCSPISGHRSVSWYQQTPGQGLQFLFEYFSETQRNKGNFPGRFSGRQFSNSRSEMNVSTLELGDSALYLCASSPGTAQETQYFGPGTRLLVL.

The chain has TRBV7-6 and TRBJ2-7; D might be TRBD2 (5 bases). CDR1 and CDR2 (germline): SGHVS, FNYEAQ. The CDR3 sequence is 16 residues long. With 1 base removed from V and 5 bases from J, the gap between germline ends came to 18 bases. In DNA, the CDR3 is TGTGCCAGCAGCTTAGATCCAATTGGCGGGTTTAACGAGCAGTACTTC. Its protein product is CASSLDPIGGFNEQYF.

The DNA of the CDR3 is TGTGCCAGCAGTTTATGTCGCAGGGGTGACTGTGAGCAGTTCTTC. Translated, it gives CASSLCRRGDCEQFF. The chain links TRBV28 to TRBJ2-1; maybe TRBD1 (6 bases). V lost 0 bases to trimming and J lost 9 bases, with 15 bases between them. CDR3 length: 15 residues. In germline, CDR1 is MDHEN, CDR2 SYDVKM.

CDR3 sequence reads: CASSHSTTGDHYVMGNQPQHF. For the CDR3, the DNA is TGCGCCAGCAGCCACTCCACGACGGGAGACCATTATGTAATGGGGAATCAGCCCCAGCATTTT. This chain connects TRBV4-1 to TRBJ1-5; no definite D call. This CDR3 spans 21 amino acids. Germline V gene lookup returns CDR1 MGHRA and CDR2 YSYEKL. V was trimmed by 3 bases and J by 4 bases, leaving 31 bases between them.